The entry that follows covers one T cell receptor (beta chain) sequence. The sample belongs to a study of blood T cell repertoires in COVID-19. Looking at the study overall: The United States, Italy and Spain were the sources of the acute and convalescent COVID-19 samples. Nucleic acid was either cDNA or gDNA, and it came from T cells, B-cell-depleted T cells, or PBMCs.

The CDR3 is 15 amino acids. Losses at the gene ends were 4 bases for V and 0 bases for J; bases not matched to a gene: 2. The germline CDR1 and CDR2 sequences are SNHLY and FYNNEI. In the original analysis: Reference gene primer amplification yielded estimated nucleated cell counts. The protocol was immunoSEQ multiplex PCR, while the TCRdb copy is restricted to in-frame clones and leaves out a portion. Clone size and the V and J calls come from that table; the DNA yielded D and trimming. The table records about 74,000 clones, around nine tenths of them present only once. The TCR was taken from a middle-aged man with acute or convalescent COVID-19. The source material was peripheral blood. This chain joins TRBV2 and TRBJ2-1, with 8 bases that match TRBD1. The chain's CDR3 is CASSADRGSYNEQFF. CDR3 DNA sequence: TGTGCCAGCAGTGCTGACAGGGGCTCCTACAATGAGCAGTTCTTC.